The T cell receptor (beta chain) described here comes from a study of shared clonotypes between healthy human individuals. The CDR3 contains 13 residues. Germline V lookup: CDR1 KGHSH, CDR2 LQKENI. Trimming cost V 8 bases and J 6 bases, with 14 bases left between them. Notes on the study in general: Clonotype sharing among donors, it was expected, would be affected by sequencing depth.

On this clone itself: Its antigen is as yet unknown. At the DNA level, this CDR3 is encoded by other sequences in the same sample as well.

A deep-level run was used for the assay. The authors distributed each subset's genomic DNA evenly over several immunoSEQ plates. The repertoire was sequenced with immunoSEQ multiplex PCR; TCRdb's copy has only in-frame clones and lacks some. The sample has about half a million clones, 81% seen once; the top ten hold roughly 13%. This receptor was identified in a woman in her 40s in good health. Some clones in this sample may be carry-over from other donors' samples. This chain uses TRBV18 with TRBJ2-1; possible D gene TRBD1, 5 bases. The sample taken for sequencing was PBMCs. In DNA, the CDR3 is TGTGCCAGCAAAGGGGAATCAGGCAATGAGCAGTTCTTC. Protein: CASKGESGNEQFF.